Sequencing of this T cell receptor beta chain was carried out in a study of T-cell reconstitution after alpha-beta-depleted transplantation in children. This clonotype occurred a few times. Molecular barcoding with unique molecular identifiers was used for the TCRbeta library. In TCRdb, the PCR reads were re-called with MiXCR into one record per CDR3 protein. The repertoire holds more than 150,000 distinct CDR3 sequences, 13% to 15% seen once, with roughly 13% in the top ten. Germline V lookup: CDR1 KGHSH, CDR2 LQKENI. CDR3 length: 16 residues. V lost 4 bases to trimming and J lost 6 bases; unmatched junction nucleotides: 10.

Sample: PBMCs from the stem cell graft donor, taken from the stem cell graft. The chain couples TRBV18 to TRBJ2-1; TRBD2 matches 9 bases. This sequence originates from a human donor who donated a stem cell graft to a child with acute lymphoblastic leukemia. CDR3 nucleotide sequence: TGTGCCAGCTCACTGGCCGTTTTACTAGCGGGCAATGAGCAGTTCTTC. Residues: CASSLAVLLAGNEQFF. Together with reference TRBV18 and TRBJ2-1, the CDR3 gives the full variable domain: NAGVMQNPRHLVRRRGQEARLRCSPMKGHSHVYWYRQLPEEGLKFMVYLQKENIIDESGMPKERFSAEFPKEGPSILRIQQVVRGDSAAYFCASSLAVLLAGNEQFFGPGTRLTVL.